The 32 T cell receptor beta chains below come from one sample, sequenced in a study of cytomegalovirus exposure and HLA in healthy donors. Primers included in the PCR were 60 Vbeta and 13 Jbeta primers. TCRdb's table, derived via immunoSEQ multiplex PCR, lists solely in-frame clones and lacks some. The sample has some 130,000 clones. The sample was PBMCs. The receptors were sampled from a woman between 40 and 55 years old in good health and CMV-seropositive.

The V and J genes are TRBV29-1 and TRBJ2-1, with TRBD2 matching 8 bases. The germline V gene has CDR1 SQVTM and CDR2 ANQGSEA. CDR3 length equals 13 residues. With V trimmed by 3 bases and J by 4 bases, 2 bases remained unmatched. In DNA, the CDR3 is TGCAGCGTTGACGGGAGGGATTACAATGAGCAGTTCTTC. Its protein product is CSVDGRDYNEQFF.

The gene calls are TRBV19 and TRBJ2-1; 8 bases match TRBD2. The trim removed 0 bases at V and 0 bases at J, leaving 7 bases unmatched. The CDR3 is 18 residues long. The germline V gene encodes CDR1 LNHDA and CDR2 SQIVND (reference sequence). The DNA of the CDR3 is TGTGCCAGTAGTATAGAGCCGCTAGCGGGTGCCTCCTACAATGAGCAGTTCTTC. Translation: CASSIEPLAGASYNEQFF.

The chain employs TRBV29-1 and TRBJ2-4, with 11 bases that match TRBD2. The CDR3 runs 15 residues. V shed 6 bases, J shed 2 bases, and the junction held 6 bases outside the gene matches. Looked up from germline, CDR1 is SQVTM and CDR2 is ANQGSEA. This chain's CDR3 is CSVVTSGSTKNIQYF. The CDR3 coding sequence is TGCAGCGTGGTAACTAGCGGGAGTACCAAAAACATTCAGTACTTC.

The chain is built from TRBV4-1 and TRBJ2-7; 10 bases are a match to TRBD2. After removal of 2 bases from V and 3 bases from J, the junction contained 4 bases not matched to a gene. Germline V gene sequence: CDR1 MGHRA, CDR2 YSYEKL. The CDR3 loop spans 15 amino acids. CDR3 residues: CASSQPGTSDYEQYF. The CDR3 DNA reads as TGCGCCAGCAGCCAACCCGGGACTAGCGACTACGAGCAGTACTTC.

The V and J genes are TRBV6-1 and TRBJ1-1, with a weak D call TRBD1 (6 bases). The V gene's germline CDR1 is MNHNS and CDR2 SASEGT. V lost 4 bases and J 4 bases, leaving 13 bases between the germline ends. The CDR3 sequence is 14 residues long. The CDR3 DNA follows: TGTGCCAGCAGTGGCCTCACAGGGAGCACTGAAGCTTTCTTT. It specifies CASSGLTGSTEAFF.

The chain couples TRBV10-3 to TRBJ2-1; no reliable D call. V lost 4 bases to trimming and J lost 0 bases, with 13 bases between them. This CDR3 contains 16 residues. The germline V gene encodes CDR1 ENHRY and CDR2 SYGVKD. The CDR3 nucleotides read TGTGCCATCAGTGGATCCGACACAAGCTCCTACAATGAGCAGTTCTTC. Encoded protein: CAISGSDTSSYNEQFF.

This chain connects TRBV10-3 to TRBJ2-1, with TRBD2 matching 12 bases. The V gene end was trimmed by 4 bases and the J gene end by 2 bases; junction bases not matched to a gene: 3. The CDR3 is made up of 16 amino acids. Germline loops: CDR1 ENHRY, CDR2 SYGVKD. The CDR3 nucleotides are TGTGCCATCAGTGGTCTAGCGGGAGGGGCCTACAATGAGCAGTTCTTC. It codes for CAISGLAGGAYNEQFF.

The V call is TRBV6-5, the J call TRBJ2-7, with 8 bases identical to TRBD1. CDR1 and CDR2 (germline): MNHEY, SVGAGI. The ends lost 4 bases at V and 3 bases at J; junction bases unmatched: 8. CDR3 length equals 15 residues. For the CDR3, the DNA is TGTGCCAGCAGTTCCCCGGTAGACAGGGGCTACGAGCAGTACTTC. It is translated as CASSSPVDRGYEQYF.

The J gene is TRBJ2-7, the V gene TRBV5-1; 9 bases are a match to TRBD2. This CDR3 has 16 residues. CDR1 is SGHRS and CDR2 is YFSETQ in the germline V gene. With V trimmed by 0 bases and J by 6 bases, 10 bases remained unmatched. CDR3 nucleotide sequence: TGCGCCAGCAGCTTGGCCTTACTAGCGGGCCCGGGCGAGCAGTACTTC. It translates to CASSLALLAGPGEQYF.

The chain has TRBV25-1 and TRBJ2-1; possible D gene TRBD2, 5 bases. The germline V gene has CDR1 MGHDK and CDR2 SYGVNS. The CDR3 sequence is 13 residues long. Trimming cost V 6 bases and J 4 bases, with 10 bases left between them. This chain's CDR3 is CASSLGGYNEQFF. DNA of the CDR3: TGTGCCAGCAGCTTAGGAGGTTACAATGAGCAGTTCTTC.

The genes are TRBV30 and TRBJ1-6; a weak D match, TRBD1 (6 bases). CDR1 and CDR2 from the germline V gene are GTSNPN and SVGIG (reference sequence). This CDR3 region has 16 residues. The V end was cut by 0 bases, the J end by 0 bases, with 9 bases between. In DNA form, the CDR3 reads TGTGCCTGGAGTGTAGGACAGAGCTCCTATAATTCACCCCTCCACTTT. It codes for CAWSVGQSSYNSPLHF.

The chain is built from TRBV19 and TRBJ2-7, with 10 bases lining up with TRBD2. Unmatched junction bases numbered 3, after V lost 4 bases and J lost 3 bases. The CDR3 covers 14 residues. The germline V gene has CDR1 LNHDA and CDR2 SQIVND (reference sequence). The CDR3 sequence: CASSRTSGDYEQYF. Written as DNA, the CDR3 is TGTGCCAGTAGTAGAACTAGCGGGGACTACGAGCAGTACTTC.

The CDR3, as DNA: TGTGCCATCAGGGGGCACCCGGAGTCTGAAGCTTTCTTT. This translates into CAIRGHPESEAFF. The chain couples TRBV10-3 to TRBJ1-1; tentatively, D is TRBD1 (5 bases). V was clipped by 6 bases and J by 6 bases, with 14 bases between them. CDR3 size: 13 residues. Per germline, CDR1 ENHRY and CDR2 SYGVKD.

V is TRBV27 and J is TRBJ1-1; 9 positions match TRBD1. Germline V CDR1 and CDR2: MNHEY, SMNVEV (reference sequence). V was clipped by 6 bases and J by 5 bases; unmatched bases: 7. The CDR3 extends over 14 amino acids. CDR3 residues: CASRPGTGWTEAFF. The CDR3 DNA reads TGTGCCAGCAGACCCGGGACAGGGTGGACTGAAGCTTTCTTT.

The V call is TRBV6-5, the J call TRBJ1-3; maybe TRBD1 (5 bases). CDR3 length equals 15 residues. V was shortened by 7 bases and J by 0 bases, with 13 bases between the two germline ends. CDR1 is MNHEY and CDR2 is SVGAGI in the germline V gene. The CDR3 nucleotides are TGTGCCAGCATGGCGGGACCGAGCTCTGGAAACACCATATATTTT. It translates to CASMAGPSSGNTIYF.

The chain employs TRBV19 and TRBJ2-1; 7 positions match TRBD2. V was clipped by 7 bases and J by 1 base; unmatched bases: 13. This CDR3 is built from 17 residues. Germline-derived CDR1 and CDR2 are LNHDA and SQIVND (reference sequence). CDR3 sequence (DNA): TGTGCCAGTACCCCCCTGACTAGCCCCGAATCCTACAATGAGCAGTTCTTC. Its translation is CASTPLTSPESYNEQFF.

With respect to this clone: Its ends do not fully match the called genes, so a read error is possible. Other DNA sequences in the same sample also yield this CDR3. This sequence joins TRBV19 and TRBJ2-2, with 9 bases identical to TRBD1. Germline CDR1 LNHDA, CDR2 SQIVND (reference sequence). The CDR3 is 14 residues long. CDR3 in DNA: TGTGCCAGTAGTGTACAGGGGGCCACCGGGGAGCTGTTCTTT. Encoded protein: CASSVQGATGELFF.

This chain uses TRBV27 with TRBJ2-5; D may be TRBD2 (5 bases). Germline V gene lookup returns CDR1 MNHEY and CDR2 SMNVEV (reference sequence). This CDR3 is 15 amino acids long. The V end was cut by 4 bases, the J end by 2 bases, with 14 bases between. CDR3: CASSSLGAAQETQYF. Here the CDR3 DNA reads TGTGCCAGCAGTTCCCTGGGAGCGGCACAAGAGACCCAGTACTTC.

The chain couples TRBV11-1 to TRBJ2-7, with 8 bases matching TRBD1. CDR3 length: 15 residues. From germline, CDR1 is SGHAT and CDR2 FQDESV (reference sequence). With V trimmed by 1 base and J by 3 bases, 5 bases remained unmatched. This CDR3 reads CASSLGAGGLYEQYF. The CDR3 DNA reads TGTGCCAGCAGCTTAGGGGCAGGGGGCCTCTACGAGCAGTACTTC.

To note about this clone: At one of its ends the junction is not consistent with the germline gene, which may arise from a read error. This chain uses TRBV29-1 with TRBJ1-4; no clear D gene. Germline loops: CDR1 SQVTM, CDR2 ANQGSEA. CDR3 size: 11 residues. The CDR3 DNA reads TGCAGCGTTGTTTCCGCTAGGAGCGAGGTTTTT. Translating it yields CSVVSARSEVF.

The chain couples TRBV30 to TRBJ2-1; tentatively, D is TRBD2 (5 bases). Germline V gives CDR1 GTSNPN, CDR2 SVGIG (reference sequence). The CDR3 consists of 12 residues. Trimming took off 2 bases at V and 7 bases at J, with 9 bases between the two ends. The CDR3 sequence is CAWSSTGNEQFF. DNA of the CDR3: TGTGCCTGGAGTTCCACGGGGAATGAGCAGTTCTTC.

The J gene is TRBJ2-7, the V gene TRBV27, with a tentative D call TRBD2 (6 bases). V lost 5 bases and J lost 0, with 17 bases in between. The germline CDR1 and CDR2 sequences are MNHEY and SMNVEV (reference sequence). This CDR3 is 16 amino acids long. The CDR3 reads CASSRRFSSDSYEQYF. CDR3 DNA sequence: TGTGCCAGCAGTCGACGGTTCTCTAGCGACTCCTACGAGCAGTACTTC.

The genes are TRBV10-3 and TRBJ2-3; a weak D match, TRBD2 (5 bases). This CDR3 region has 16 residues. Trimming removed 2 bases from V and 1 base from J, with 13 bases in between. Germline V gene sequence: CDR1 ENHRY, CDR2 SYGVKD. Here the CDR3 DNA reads TGTGCCATCAGTGAGGGGCCCTTCGGGGGCACAGATACGCAGTATTTT. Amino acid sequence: CAISEGPFGGTDTQYF.

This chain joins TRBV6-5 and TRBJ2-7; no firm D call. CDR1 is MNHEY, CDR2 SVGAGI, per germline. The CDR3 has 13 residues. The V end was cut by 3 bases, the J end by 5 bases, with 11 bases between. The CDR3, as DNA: TGTGCCAGCAGTTATCCCGGTTCCCACGAGCAGTACTTC. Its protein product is CASSYPGSHEQYF.

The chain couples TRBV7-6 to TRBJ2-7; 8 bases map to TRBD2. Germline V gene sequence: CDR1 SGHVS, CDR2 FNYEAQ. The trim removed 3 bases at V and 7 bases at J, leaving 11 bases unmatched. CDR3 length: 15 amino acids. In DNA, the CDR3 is TGTGCCAGCAGCTTTAATACGGGAGGGCTGGGAGAGCAGTACTTC. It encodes CASSFNTGGLGEQYF.

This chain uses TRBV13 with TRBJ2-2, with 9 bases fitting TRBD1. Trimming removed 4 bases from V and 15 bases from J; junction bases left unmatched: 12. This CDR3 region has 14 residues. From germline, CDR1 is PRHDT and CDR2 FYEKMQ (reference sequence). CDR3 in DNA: TGTGCCAGCAGCTCGAGAACAGGGGGCAGAACGGTGTTTTTT. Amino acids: CASSSRTGGRTVFF. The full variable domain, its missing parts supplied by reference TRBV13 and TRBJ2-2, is AAGVIQSPRHLIKEKRETATLKCYPIPRHDTVYWYQQGPGQDPQFLISFYEKMQSDKGSIPDRFSAQQFSDYHSELNMSSLELGDSALYFCASSSRTGGRTVFFGEGSRLTVL.

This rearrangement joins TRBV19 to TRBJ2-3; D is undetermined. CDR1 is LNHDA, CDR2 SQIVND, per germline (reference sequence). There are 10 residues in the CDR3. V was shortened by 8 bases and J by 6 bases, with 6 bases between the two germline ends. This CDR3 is CASSLDTQYF. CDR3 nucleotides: TGTGCCAGTTCCTTGGATACGCAGTATTTT.

CDR3 region: CASSSWGGTGAPGEQYF. The CDR3 coding sequence is TGTGCCAGCAGCTCATGGGGGGGGACAGGGGCCCCCGGGGAGCAGTACTTC. The chain couples TRBV7-8 to TRBJ2-7, with 10 bases matching TRBD1. The germline gives CDR1 SGHVS, CDR2 FQNEAQ. The CDR3 totals 17 residues. The junction had 16 bases not matched to a gene; V was cut back by 4 bases and J by 7 bases.

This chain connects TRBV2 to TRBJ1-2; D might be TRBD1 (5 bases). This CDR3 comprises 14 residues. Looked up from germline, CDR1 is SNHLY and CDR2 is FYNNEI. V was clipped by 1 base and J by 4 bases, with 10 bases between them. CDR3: CASSEEGQSYGYTF. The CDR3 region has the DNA TGTGCCAGCAGTGAAGAGGGGCAGAGCTATGGCTACACCTTC.

CDR3 region: CAWSPSPPGPLRHDNQPQHF. Written as DNA, the CDR3 is TGTGCCTGGAGTCCATCCCCCCCAGGGCCCCTGAGACACGACAATCAGCCCCAGCATTTT. The rearrangement joins TRBV30 to TRBJ1-5; weak D call: TRBD1 (5 bases). CDR3 length: 20 amino acids. V was shortened by 2 bases and J by 3 bases, with 29 bases between the two germline ends. CDR1 is GTSNPN and CDR2 is SVGIG in the germline V gene (reference sequence). Full variable domain (rest looked up from reference TRBV30 and TRBJ1-5): SQTIHQWPATLVQPVGSPLSLECTVEGTSNPNLYWYRQAAGRGLQLLFYSVGIGQISSEVPQNLSASRPQDRQFILSSKKLLLSDSGFYLCAWSPSPPGPLRHDNQPQHFGDGTRLSIL.

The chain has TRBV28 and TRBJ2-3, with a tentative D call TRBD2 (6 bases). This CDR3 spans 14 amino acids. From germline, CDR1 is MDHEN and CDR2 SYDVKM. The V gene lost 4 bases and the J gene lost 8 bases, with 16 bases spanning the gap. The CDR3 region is CASSSTLPGSTQYF. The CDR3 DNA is TGTGCCAGCAGTTCTACCCTGCCCGGGAGTACGCAGTATTTT.

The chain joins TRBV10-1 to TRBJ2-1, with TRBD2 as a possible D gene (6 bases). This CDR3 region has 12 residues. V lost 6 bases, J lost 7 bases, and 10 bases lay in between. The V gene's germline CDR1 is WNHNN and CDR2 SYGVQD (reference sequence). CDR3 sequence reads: CASSGSGNEQFF. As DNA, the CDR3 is TGCGCCAGCAGCGGGAGTGGGAATGAGCAGTTCTTC.